Described below is a single T cell receptor beta chain sequence and its context. What antigen it recognizes has not been identified. Per-nucleotide qualities are absent, and no much larger clonotype sits a single base away. This sample was included in a study of OX40 agonist ivuxolimab in advanced cancers. In the study overall: Ivuxolimab was a fully human IgG2 agonistic monoclonal antibody targeting the costimulatory receptor OX40 (CD134). Prior anti-PD-1, anti-PD-L1 or anti-CTLA-4 therapy was permitted, and checkpoint inhibitors had been received by around 39% of dose-escalation patients. Partial responses occurred in three dose-escalation patients, of whom one had hepatocellular carcinoma and two had cutaneous melanoma. Intravenous ivuxolimab was administered to patients every 2 weeks at six dose levels: 0.01, 0.1, 0.3, 1.5, 3 and 10 mg/kg. Peripheral TCRbeta sequencing aimed to test whether ivuxolimab altered TCR sequence diversity and caused clonal T-cell expansion. Among the roughly 52 dose-escalation patients, approximately 20 had hepatocellular carcinoma, some 15 melanoma, 9 renal cell carcinoma and 9 head and neck cancer. The paper covers the monotherapy dose-escalation part of the phase I ivuxolimab trial, which included N of about 50 patients. In the dose-escalation cohort, 82.7% of patients were male, and the mean age was roughly 60 years, with a range of 23 to 79. Results and caveats for the whole study, not just this receptor: In partial responders in the 0.1-3.0 mg/kg groups, normalized peripheral clonal expansion was found to be among the lowest, especially among CD8+ T cells. After ivuxolimab, more expanded clones were found on average in CD8+ T cells than in CD4+ T cells. The antigen specificity of the clonally expanded peripheral T cells was not determined. Clonal expansion of both CD4+ and CD8+ blood T cells was observed from baseline to week 6 at doses 0.1 to 3.0 mg/kg. Low levels of normalized T-cell clonal expansion were also seen in some patients who did not respond.

Genomic DNA was isolated from the sorted cells so that the TCRbeta CDR3 region could be sequenced. TCRbeta CDR3 regions were sequenced using the immunoSEQ Assay. In its TCRdb copy, this immuneACCESS table keeps in-frame sequences only and misses some clones. Where compared with another copy, unresolved V genes explain less than half of these, and the others have no known cause. For this sample the table gives tens of thousands of clones, of which roughly 91% were detected only once. The leading ten clones occupy 0.38% of the sample. The trial excluded patients who had a history of autoimmune disease or who were on systemic immunosuppression. Peripheral blood for TCR sequencing was collected from all dose cohorts at baseline, on cycle 4 day 1, and on cycle 7 day 1. Samples came from an open-label, multicenter, first-in-human phase I dose-escalation trial of ivuxolimab. Adults with locally advanced or metastatic head and neck squamous cell, hepatocellular, melanoma or renal cell carcinoma were enrolled in the trial. Before TCR sequencing, CD4+ T cells and CD8+ T cells from peripheral blood were sorted into separate populations.

V was cut back by 1 base and J by 3 bases, leaving a gap of 10 bases between them. CDR1 and CDR2 (SGHRS, YFSETQ) derive from the germline V gene. The CDR3 starts with the cysteine, ends with the phenylalanine, and has 14 residues. Of the read, only the CDR3 DNA is kept; its 42 bases are in frame from base 1. Sequenced material: CD4+ or CD8+ T cells sorted from blood, taken in a trial of the OX40 agonist ivuxolimab. The V gene is TRBV5-1 and the J gene is TRBJ1-1; matching of 5 bases hints at TRBD1 as the D gene. This receptor was taken from an adult with an advanced solid tumor such as melanoma, head and neck, liver or kidney cancer. The base sequence is TGCGCCAGCAGCTTGTTGGAAGGGGACACTGAAGCTTTCTTT. Its product reads: CASSLLEGDTEAFF.